This TCR beta chain came from a study of T cells in Graves' hyperthyroidism and ophthalmopathy. An approximately 10 ml volume of fresh peripheral blood provided the PBMCs. RNA transcripts served as the template for amplifying TCR beta CDR3 regions. With the HTBI primer set, the TCR CDR3 went through a first round of RT-PCR. TCRdb used MiXCR to reprocess the multiplex PCR reads, holding one entry per CDR3 protein. The sample consists of hundreds of thousands of distinct CDR3 sequences, 35% to 45% of them appearing once. CDR3 size: 16 residues. With 3 bases removed from V and 0 bases from J, the gap between germline ends came to 14 bases. Per germline, CDR1 LNHDA and CDR2 SQIVND (reference sequence).

Sequenced sample: blood. This chain links TRBV19 with TRBJ1-1; a weak D match, TRBD1 (5 bases). This TCR came from a man younger than 30 with Graves' hyperthyroidism. The CDR3 nucleotides read TGTGCCAGTAGTATCGAGGGGAAAGGGCTGAACACTGAAGCTTTCTTT. Translation gives CASSIEGKGLNTEAFF.